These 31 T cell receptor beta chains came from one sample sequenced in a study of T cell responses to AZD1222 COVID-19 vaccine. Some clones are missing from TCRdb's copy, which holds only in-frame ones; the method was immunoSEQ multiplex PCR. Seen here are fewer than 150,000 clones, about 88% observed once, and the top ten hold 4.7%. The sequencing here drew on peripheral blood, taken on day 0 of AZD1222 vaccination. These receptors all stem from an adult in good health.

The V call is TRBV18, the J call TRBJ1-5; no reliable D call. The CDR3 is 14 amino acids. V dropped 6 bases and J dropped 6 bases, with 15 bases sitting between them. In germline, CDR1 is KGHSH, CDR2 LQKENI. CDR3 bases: TGTGCCAGCTCGGGGAATGTTGGTGGTCAGCCCCAGCATTTT. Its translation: CASSGNVGGQPQHF.

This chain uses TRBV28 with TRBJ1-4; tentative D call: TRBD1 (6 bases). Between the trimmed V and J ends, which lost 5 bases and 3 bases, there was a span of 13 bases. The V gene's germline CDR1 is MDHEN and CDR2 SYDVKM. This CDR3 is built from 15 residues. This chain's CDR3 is CASSGNRVPNEKLFF. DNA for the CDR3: TGTGCCAGCAGTGGGAACAGGGTCCCTAATGAAAAACTGTTTTTT.

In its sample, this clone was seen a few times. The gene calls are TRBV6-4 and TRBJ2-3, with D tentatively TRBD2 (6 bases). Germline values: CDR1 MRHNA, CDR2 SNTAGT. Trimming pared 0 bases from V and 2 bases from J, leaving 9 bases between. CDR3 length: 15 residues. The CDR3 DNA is TGTGCCAGCAGTGACTCAGCGGGTCTCACAGATACGCAGTATTTT. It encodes CASSDSAGLTDTQYF.

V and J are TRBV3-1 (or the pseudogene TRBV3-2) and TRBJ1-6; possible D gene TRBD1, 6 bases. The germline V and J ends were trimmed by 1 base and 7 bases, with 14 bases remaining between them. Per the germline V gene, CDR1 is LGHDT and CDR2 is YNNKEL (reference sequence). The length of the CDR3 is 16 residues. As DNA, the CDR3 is TGTGCCAGCAGCCAAGGCGGAGGAGGGGGGAATTCACCCCTCCACTTT. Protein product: CASSQGGGGGNSPLHF.

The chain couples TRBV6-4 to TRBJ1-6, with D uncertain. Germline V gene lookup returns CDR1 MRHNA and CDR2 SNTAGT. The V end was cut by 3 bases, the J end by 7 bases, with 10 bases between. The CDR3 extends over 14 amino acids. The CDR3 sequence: CASSEKPTNSPLHF. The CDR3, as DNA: TGTGCCAGCAGTGAAAAACCAACAAATTCACCCCTCCACTTT.

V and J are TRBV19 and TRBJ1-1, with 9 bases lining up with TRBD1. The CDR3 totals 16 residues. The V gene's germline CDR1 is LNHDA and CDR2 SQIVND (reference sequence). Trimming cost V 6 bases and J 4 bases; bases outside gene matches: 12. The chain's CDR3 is CASRPSGQGGFTEAFF. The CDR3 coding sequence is TGTGCCAGTAGGCCCTCGGGACAGGGAGGGTTCACTGAAGCTTTCTTT.

The CDR3 coding sequence is TGTGCCAGCACCCAGAACAGGGGACGGGGAGAAAAACTGTTTTTT. This codes for CASTQNRGRGEKLFF. This chain links TRBV6-5 with TRBJ1-4; 7 nucleotides match TRBD1. Germline V gene lookup returns CDR1 MNHEY and CDR2 SVGAGI. J lost 8 bases, V lost 7 bases, and 13 bases had no gene match. This CDR3 contains 15 residues.

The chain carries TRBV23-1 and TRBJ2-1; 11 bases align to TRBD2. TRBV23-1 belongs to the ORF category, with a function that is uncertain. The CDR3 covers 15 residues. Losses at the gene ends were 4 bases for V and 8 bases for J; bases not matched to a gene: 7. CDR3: CASSLGLAGIYEQFF. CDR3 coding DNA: TGCGCCAGCAGTCTAGGACTAGCGGGTATCTATGAGCAGTTCTTC.

The CDR3: CASSQGGRAFSYEQYF. The CDR3 bases are TGTGCCAGCAGCCAAGGGGGTCGGGCGTTCTCCTACGAGCAGTACTTC. The V call is TRBV4-2, the J call TRBJ2-7; the D is unclear. There are 16 residues in the CDR3. Germline loops: CDR1 LGHNA, CDR2 YNFKEQ. V shed 1 base and J shed 0 bases, with 13 bases lying between them.

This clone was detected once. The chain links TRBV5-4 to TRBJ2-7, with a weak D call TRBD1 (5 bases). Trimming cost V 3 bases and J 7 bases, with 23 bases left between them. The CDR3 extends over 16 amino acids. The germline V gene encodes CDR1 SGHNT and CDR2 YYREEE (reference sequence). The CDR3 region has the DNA TGTGCCAGCAGCTCGGTGTTAGGGGCCGCTGTGGGGGAGCAGTACTTC. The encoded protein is CASSSVLGAAVGEQYF.

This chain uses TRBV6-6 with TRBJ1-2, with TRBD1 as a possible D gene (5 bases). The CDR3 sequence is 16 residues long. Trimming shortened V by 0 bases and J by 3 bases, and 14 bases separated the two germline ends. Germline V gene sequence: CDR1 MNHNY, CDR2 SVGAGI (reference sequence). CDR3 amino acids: CASSYSKYGADYGYTF. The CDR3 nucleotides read TGTGCCAGCAGTTACTCGAAATATGGGGCCGACTATGGCTACACCTTC.

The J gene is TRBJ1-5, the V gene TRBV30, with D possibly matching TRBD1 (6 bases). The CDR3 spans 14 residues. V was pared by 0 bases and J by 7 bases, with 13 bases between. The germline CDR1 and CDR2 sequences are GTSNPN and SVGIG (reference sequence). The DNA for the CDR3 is TGTGCCTGGAGTGTAACAGGGAGAGGCCAGCCCCAGCATTTT. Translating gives CAWSVTGRGQPQHF.

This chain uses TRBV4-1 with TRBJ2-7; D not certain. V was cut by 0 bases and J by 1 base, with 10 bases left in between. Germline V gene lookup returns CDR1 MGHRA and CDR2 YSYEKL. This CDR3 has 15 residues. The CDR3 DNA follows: TGCGCCAGCAGCCAAGATAGGTTAGGGTCCTACGAGCAGTACTTC. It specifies CASSQDRLGSYEQYF.

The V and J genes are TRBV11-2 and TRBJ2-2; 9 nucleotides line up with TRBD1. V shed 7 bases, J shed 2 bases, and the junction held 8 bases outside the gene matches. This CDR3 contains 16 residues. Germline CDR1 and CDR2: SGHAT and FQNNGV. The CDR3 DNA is TGTGCCAGCACTCCCACGGGACAGGGAAACACCGGGGAGCTGTTTTTT. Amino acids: CASTPTGQGNTGELFF.

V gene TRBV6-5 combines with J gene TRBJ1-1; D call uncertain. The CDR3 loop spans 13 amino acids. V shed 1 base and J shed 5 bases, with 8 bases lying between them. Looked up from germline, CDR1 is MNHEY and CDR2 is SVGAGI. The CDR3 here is CASSYYRWTEAFF. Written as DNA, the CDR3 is TGTGCCAGCAGTTACTATAGGTGGACTGAAGCTTTCTTT.

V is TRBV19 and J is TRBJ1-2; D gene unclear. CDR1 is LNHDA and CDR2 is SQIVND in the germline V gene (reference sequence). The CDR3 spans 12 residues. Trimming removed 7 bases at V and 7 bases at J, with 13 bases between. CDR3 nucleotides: TGTGCCAGTAAGCGGCGTCGGGGTGGCTACACCTTC. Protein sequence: CASKRRRGGYTF. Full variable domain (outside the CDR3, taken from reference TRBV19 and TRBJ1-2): DGGITQSPKYLFRKEGQNVTLSCEQNLNHDAMYWYRQDPGQGLRLIYYSQIVNDFQKGDIAEGYSVSREKKESFPLTVTSAQKNPTAFYLCASKRRRGGYTFGSGTRLTVV.

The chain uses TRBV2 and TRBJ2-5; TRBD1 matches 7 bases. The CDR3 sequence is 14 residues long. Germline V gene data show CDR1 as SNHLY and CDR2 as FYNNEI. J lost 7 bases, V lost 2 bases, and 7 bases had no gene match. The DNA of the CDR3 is TGTGCCAGCAGTGAAATCGGGACAGCTCCGACCCAGTACTTC. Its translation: CASSEIGTAPTQYF.

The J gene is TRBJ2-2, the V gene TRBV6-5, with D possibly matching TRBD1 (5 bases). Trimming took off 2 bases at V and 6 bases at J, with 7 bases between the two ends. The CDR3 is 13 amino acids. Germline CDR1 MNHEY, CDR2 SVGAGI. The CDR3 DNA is TGTGCCAGCAGTTACAAAGGGGCCGGGGAGCTGTTTTTT. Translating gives CASSYKGAGELFF.

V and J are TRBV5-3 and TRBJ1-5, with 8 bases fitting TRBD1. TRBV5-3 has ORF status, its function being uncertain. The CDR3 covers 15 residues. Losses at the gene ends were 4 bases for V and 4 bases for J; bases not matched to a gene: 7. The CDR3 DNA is TGTGCCAGAAGCCGAACAGGGGGAGGAAATCAGCCCCAGCATTTT. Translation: CARSRTGGGNQPQHF.

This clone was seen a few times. CDR3 sequence reads: CASSLIAGFTYGKETQYF. DNA of the CDR3: TGTGCCAGCAGTTTAATTGCGGGATTCACTTATGGGAAGGAGACCCAGTACTTC. J is TRBJ2-5 and V is TRBV27; TRBD2 is a possible D gene (6 bases). Trimming stripped 2 bases from V and 5 bases from J, with 24 bases between. The CDR3 contains 18 residues. The germline V gene encodes CDR1 MNHEY and CDR2 SMNVEV (reference sequence).

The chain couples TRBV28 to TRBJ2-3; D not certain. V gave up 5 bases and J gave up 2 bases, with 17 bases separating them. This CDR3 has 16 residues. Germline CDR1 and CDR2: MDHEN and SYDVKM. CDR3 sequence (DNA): TGTGCCAGCAGTACGGCGCCTCAGAGATACACAGATACGCAGTATTTT. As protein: CASSTAPQRYTDTQYF.

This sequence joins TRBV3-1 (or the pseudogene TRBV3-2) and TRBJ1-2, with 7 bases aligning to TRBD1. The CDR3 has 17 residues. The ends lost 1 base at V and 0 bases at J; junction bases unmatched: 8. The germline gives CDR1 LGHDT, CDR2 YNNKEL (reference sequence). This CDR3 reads CASSQVQGTPPNYGYTF. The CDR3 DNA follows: TGTGCCAGCAGCCAAGTACAGGGGACCCCTCCTAACTATGGCTACACCTTC.

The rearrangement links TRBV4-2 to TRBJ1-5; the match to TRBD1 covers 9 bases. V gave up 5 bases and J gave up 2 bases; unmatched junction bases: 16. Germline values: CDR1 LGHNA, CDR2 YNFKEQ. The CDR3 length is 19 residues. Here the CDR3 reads CASSSQKGTGGYGNQPQHF. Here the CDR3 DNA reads TGTGCCAGCAGCTCACAAAAGGGAACAGGGGGCTATGGCAATCAGCCCCAGCATTTT.

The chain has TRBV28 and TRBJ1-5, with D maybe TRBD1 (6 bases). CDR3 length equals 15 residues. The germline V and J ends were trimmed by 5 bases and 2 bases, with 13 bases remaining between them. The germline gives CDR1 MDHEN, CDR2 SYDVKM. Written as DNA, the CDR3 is TGTGCCAGCAGTACCGGGACAAGTGGCAATCAGCCCCAGCATTTT. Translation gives CASSTGTSGNQPQHF. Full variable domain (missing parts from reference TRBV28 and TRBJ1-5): DVKVTQSSRYLVKRTGEKVFLECVQDMDHENMFWYRQDPGLGLRLIYFSYDVKMKEKGDIPEGYSVSREKKERFSLILESASTNQTSMYLCASSTGTSGNQPQHFGDGTRLSIL.

The CDR3 DNA sequence: TGCAGCGTCAAAGACAGGGGGCCGAATTCACCCCTCCACTTT. This encodes CSVKDRGPNSPLHF. The chain couples TRBV29-1 to TRBJ1-6; 10 positions agree with TRBD1. The CDR3 spans 14 residues. J lost 7 bases, V lost 6 bases, and 6 bases had no gene match. Germline V gene lookup returns CDR1 SQVTM and CDR2 ANQGSEA.

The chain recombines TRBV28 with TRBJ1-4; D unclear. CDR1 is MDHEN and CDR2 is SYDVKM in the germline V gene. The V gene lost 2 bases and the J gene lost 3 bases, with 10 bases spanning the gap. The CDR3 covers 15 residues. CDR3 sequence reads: CASSLNRRSNEKLFF. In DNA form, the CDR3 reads TGTGCCAGCAGTTTAAACAGACGCTCTAATGAAAAACTGTTTTTT.

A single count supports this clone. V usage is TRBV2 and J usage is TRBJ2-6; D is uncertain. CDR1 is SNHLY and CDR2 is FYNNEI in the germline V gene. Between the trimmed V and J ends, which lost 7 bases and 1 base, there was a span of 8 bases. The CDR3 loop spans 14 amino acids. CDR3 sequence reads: CASNRMSGANVLTF. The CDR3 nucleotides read TGTGCCAGCAATCGGATGTCTGGGGCCAACGTCCTGACTTTC.

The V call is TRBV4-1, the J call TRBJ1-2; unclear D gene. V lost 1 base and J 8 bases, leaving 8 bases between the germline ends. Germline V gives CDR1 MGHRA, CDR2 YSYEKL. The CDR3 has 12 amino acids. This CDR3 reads CASSQVNDGYTF. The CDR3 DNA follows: TGCGCCAGCAGCCAAGTTAACGACGGCTACACCTTC.

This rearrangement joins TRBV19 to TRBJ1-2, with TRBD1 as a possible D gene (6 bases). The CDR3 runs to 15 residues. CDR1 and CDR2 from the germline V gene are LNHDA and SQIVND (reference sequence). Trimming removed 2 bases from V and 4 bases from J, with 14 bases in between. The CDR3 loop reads CASSIFTGSGYGYTF. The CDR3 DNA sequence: TGTGCCAGTAGTATATTTACAGGGTCGGGCTATGGCTACACCTTC.

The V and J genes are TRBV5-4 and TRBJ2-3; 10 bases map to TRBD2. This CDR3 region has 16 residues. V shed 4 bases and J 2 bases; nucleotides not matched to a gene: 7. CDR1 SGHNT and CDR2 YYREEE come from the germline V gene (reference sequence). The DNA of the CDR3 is TGTGCCAGCAGCCACCGGACTAGCGGTCACACAGATACGCAGTATTTT. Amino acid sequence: CASSHRTSGHTDTQYF.

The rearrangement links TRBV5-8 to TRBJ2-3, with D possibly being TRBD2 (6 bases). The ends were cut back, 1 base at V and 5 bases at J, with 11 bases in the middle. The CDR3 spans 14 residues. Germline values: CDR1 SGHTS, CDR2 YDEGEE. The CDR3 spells CASSLRGSVDTQYF. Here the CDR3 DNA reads TGTGCCAGCAGCTTGCGGGGGTCGGTAGATACGCAGTATTTT.